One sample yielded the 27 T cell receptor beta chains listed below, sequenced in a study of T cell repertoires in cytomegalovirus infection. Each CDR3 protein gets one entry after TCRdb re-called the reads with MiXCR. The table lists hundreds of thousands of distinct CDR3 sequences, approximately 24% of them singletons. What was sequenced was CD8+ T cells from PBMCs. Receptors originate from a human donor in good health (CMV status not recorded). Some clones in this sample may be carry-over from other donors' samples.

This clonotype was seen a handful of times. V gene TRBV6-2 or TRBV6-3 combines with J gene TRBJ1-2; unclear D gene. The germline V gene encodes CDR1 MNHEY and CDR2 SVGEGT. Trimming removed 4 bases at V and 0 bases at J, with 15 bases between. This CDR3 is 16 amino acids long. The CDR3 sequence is CASSFLGRRTNYGYTF. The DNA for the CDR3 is TGTGCCAGCAGTTTCCTCGGACGGCGCACTAACTATGGCTACACCTTC.

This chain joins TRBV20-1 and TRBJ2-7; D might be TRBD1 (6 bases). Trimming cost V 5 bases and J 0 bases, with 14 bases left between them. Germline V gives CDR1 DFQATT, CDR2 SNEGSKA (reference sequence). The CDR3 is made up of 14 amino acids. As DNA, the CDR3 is TGCAGTGCTCAAAGCCAGGGGAGCTCCTACGAGCAGTACGTC. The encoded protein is CSAQSQGSSYEQYV.

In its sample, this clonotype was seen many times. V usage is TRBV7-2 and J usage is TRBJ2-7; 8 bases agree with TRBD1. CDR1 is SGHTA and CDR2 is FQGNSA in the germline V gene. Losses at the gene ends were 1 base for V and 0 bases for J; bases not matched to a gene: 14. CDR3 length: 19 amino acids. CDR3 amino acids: CASSLGGPRQGSNSYEQYV. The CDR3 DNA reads TGTGCCAGCAGCTTAGGGGGCCCTCGACAGGGGTCAAACTCCTACGAGCAGTACGTC.

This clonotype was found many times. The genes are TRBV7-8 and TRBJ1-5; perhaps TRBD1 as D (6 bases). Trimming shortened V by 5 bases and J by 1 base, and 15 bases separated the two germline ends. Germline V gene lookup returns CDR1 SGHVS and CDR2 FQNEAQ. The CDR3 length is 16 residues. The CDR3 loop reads CASSQGGAGSNQPQHF. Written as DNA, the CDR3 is TGTGCCAGCAGCCAAGGGGGGGCCGGGAGCAATCAGCCCCAGCATTTT.

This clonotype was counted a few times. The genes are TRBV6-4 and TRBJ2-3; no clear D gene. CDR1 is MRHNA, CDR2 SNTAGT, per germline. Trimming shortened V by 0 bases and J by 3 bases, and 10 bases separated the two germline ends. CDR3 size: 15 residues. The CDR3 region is CASSDSFVLTDTQYF. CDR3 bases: TGTGCCAGCAGTGACTCGTTCGTACTGACAGATACGCAGTATTTT.

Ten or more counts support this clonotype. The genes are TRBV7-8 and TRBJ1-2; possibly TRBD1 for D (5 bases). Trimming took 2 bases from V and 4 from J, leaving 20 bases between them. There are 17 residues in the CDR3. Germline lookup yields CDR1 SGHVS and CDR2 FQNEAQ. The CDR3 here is CASSLTVRDGMLYGYTF. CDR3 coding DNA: TGTGCCAGCAGCTTAACGGTCCGGGACGGAATGCTCTATGGCTACACCTTC.

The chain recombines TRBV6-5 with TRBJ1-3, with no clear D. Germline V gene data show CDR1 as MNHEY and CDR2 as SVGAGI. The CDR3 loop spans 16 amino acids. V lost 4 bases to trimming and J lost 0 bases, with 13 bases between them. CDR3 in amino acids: CASSLQPRSSGNTIYF. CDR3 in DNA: TGTGCCAGCAGTTTACAACCCAGGAGCTCTGGAAACACCATATATTTT.

The CDR3 DNA reads TGTGCCAGCAGCACAACTAGCGGGGCGTACGAGCAGTACTTC. Its translation: CASSTTSGAYEQYF. The V gene is TRBV7-9, the J gene TRBJ2-7; 10 bases agree with TRBD2. The CDR3 is 14 residues long. Per the germline V gene, CDR1 is SEHNR and CDR2 is FQNEAQ (reference sequence). V gave up 5 bases and J gave up 4 bases; unmatched junction bases: 5.

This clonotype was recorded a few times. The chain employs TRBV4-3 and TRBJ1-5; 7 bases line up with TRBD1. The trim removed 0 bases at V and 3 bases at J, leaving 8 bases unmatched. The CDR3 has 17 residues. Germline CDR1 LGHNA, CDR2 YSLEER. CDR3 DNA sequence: TGCGCCAGCAGCCAAGATTTTATGGGGACAGTCAATCAGCCCCAGCATTTT. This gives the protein CASSQDFMGTVNQPQHF.

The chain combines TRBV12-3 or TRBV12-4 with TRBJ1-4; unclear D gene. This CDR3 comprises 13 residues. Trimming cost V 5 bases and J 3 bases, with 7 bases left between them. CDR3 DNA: TGTGCCAGCAGTCCTCGATCTAATGAAAAACTGTTTTTT. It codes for CASSPRSNEKLFF.

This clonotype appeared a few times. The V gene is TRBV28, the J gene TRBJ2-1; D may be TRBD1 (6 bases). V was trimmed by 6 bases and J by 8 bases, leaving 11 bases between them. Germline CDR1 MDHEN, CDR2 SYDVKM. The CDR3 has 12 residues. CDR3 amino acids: CASRPGVYEQFF. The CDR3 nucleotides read TGTGCCAGCAGGCCAGGGGTCTATGAGCAGTTCTTC.

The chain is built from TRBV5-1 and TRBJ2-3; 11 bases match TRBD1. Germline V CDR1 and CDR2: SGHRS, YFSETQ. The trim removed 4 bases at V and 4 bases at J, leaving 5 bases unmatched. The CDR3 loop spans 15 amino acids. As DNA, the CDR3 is TGCGCCAGCAGCCCCGGGACAGGGGGTGCAGATACGCAGTATTTT. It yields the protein CASSPGTGGADTQYF.

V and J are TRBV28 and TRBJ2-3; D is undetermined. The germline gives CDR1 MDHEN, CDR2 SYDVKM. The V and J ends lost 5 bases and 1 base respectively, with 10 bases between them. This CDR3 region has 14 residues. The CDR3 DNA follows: TGTGCCAGCAGTGGAAAGCAGGGCACAGATACGCAGTATTTT. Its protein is CASSGKQGTDTQYF.

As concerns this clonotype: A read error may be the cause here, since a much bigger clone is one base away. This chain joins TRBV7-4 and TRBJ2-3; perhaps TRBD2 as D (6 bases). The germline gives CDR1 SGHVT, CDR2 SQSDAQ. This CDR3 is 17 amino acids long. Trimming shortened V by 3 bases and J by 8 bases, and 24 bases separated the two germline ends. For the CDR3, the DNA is TGTGCCAGCAGCTTTCCGGAGGACTACCTGGCCCAAGGTACGCAGTATTTT. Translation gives CASSFPEDYLAQGTQYF.

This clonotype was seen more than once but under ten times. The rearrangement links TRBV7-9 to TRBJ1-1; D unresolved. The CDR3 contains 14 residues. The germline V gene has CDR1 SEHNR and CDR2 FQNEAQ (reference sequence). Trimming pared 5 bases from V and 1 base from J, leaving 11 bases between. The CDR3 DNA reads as TGTGCCAGCAGCGACCGAGGCAAGAACACTGAAGCTTTCTTT. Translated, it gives CASSDRGKNTEAFF. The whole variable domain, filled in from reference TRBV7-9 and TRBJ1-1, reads DTGVSQNPRHKITKRGQNVTFRCDPISEHNRLYWYRQTLGQGPEFLTYFQNEAQLEKSRLLSDRFSAERPKGSFSTLEIQRTEQGDSAMYLCASSDRGKNTEAFFGQGTRLTVV.

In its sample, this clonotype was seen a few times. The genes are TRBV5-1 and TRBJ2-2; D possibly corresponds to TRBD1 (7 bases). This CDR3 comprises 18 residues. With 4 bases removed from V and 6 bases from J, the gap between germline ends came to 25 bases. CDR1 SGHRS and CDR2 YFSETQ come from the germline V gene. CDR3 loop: CASSPRGGAGGGAGELFF. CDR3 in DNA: TGCGCCAGCAGCCCGCGAGGTGGAGCAGGGGGAGGCGCCGGGGAGCTGTTTTTT.

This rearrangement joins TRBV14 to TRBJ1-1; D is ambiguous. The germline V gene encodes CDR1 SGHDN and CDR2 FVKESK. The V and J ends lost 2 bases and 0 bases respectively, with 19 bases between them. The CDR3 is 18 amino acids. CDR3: CASSQRTVGGDMNTEAFF. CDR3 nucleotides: TGTGCCAGCAGCCAACGAACCGTGGGAGGAGACATGAACACTGAAGCTTTCTTT.

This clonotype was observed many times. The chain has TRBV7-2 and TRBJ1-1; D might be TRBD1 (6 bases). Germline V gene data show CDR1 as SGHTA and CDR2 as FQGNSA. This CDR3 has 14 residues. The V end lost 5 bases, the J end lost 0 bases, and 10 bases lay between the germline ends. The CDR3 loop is CASSPWTVNTEAFF. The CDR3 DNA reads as TGTGCCAGCAGCCCCTGGACAGTGAACACTGAAGCTTTCTTT.

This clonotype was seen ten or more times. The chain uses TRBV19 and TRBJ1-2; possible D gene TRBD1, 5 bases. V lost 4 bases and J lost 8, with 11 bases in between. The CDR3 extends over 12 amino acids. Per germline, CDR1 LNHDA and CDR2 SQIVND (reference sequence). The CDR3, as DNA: TGTGCCAGTAGTACCCAGGGCCGGGGCTACACCTTC. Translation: CASSTQGRGYTF.

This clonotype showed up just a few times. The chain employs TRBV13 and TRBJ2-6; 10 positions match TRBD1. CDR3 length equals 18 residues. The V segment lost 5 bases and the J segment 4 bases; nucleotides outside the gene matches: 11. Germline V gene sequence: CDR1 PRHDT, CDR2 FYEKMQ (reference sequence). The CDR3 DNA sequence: TGTGCCAGCAGCACCCGACAGGGGGCAGATTCGGGGGCCAACGTCCTGACTTTC. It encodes CASSTRQGADSGANVLTF. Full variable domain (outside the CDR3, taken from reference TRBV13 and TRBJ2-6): AAGVIQSPRHLIKEKRETATLKCYPIPRHDTVYWYQQGPGQDPQFLISFYEKMQSDKGSIPDRFSAQQFSDYHSELNMSSLELGDSALYFCASSTRQGADSGANVLTFGAGSRLTVL.

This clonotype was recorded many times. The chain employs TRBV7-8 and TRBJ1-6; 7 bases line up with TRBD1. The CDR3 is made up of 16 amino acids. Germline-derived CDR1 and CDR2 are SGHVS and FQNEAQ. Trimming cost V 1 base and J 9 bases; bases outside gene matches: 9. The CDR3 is CASSLGARQGRSPLHF. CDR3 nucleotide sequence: TGTGCCAGCAGCTTAGGGGCCCGACAGGGCCGTTCACCCCTCCACTTT.

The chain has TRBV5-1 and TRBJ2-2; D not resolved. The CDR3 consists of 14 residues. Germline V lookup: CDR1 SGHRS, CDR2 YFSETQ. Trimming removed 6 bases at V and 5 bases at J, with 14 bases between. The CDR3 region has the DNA TGCGCCAGCAAGGAGCGCTCACCAACCGGGGAGCTGTTTTTT. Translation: CASKERSPTGELFF.

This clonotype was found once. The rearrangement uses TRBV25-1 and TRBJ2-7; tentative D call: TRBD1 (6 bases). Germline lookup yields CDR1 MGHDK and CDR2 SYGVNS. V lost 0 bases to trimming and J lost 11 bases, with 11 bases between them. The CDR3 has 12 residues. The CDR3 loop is CASSEYWGLEYF. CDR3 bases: TGTGCCAGCAGTGAATATTGGGGGCTTGAGTACTTC.

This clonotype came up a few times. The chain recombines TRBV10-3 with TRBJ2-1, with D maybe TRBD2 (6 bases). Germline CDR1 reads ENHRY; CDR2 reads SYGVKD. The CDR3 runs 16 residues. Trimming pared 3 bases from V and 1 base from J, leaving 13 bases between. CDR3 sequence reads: CAISDPGTSSYNEQFF. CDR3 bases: TGTGCCATCAGTGACCCCGGGACTTCATCCTACAATGAGCAGTTCTTC.

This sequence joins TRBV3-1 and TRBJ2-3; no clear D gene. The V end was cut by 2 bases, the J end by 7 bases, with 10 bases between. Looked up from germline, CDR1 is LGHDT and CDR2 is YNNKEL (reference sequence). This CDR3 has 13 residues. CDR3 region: CASSQLRQNTQYF. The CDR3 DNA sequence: TGTGCCAGCAGCCAACTAAGACAAAATACGCAGTATTTT.

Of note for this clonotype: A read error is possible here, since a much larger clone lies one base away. In nucleotides, the CDR3 is TGTACCAGCAGCCGGCGATCGCAAGAGACCCAGTACTTC. Amino acids: CTSSRRSQETQYF. V and J are TRBV12-3 or TRBV12-4 and TRBJ2-5; D ambiguous. This CDR3 contains 13 residues.

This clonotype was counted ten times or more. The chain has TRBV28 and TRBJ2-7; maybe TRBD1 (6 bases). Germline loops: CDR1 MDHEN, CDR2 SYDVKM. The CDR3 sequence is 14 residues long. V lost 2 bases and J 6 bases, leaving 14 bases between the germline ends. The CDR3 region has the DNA TGTGCCAGCAGTTTAACTCATCAGGGGTCCGAGCAGTACGTC. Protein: CASSLTHQGSEQYV.